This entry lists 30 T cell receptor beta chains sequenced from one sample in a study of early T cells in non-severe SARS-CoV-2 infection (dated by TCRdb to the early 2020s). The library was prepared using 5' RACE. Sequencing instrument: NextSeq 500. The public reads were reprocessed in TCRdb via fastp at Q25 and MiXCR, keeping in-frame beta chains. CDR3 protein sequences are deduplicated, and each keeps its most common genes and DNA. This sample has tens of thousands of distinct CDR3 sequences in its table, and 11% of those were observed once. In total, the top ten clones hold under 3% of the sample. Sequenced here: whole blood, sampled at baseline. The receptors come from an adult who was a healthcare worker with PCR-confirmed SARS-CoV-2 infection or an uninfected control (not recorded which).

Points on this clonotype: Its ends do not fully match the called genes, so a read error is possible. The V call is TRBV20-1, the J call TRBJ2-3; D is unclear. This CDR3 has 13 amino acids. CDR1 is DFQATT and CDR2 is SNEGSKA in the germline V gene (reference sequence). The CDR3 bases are TGCAGTGCCCCAAGAGTAGGCGGAGATATGCAGTATTTT. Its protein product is CSAPRVGGDMQYF.

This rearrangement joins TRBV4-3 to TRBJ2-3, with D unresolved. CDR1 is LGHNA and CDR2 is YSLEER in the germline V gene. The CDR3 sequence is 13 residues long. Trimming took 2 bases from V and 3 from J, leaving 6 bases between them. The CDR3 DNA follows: TGCGCCAGCAGCCAATCCCGGACAGATACGCAGTATTTT. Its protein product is CASSQSRTDTQYF.

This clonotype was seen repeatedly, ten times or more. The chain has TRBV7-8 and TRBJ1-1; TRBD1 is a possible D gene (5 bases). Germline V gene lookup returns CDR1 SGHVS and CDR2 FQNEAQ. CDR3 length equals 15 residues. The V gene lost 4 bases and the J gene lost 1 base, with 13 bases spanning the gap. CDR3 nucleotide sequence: TGTGCCAGCAGCTCCCAGGGAAAATCGAACACTGAAGCTTTCTTT. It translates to CASSSQGKSNTEAFF. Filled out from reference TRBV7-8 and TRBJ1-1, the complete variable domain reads GAGVSQSPRYKVAKRGQDVALRCDPISGHVSLFWYQQALGQGPEFLTYFQNEAQLDKSGLPSDRFFAERPEGSVSTLKIQRTQQEDSAVYLCASSSQGKSNTEAFFGQGTRLTVV.

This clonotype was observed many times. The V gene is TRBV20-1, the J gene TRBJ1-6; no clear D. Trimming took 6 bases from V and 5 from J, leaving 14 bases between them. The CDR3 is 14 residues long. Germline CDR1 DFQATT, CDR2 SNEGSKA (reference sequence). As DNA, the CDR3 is TGCAGTGCCCCCCTCGGGCCCGATAATTCACCCCTCCACTTT. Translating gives CSAPLGPDNSPLHF.

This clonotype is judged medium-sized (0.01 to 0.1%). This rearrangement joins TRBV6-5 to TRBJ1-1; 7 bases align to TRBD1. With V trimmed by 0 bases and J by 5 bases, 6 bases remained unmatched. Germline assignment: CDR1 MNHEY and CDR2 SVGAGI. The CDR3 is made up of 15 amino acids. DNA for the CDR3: TGTGCCAGCAGTTACTCCTCAGGGGGGATGACTGAAGCTTTCTTT. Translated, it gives CASSYSSGGMTEAFF.

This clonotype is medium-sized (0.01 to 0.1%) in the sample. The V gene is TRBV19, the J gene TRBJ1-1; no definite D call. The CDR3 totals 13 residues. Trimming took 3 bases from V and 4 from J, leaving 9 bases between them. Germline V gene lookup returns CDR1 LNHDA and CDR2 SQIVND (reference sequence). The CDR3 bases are TGTGCCAGTAGTATGGAGTGGGGCACTGAAGCTTTCTTT. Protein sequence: CASSMEWGTEAFF.

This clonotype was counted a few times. CDR3 region: CASSYSLAGINEQFF. The CDR3 DNA reads TGTGCCAGCAGTTACAGCCTAGCGGGAATCAATGAGCAGTTCTTC. The V and J genes are TRBV6-2 or TRBV6-3 and TRBJ2-1, with 9 bases matching TRBD2. CDR1 and CDR2 from the germline V gene are MNHEY and SVGEGT. The CDR3 contains 15 residues. Germline trimming cut 2 bases from V and 6 bases from J; bases unmatched to any gene: 5.

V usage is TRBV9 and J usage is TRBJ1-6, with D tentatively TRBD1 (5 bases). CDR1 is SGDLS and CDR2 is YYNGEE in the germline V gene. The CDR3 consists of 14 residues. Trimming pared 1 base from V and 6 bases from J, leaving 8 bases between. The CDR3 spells CASSVRGSNSPLHF. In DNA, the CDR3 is TGTGCCAGCAGCGTACGGGGCAGTAATTCACCCCTCCACTTT.

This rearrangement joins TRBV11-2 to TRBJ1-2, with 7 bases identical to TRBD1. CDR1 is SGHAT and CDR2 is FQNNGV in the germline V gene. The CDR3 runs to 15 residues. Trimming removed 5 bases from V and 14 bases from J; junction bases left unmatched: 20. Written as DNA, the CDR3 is TGTGCCAGCAGCCCACTGGAGTCCGGGGACAGTCGTTTTACCTTC. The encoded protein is CASSPLESGDSRFTF.

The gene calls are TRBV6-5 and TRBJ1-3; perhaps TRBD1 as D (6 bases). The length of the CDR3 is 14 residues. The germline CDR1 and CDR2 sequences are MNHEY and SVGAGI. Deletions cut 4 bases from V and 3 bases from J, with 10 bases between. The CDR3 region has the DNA TGTGCCAGCAGTTTCGGGGGCGGTGGAAACACCATATATTTT. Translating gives CASSFGGGGNTIYF.

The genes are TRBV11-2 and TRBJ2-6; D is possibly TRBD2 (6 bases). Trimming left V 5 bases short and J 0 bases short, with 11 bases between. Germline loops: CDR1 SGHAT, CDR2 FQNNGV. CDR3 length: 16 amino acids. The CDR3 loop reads CASSSWDSSGANVLTF. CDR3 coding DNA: TGTGCCAGCAGCAGCTGGGACTCCTCTGGGGCCAACGTCCTGACTTTC.

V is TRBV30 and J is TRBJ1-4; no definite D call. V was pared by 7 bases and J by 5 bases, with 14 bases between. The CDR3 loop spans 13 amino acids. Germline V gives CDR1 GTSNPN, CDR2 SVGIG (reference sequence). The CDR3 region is CASNLRANEKLFF. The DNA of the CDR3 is TGTGCCTCCAACCTCCGGGCAAATGAAAAACTGTTTTTT.

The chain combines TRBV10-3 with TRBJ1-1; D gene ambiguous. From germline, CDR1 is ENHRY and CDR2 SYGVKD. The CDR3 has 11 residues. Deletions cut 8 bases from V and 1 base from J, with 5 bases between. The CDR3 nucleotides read TGTGCCATCGCAGGGAACACTGAAGCTTTCTTT. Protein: CAIAGNTEAFF.

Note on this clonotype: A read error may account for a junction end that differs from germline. The CDR3 region has the DNA TGTGCCAGCAGCCAAGATGAAACTAGCGGGGGCCGGGCTTTC. Amino acids: CASSQDETSGGRAF. The genes are TRBV3-1 and TRBJ2-7; 11 bases map to TRBD2. Germline lookup yields CDR1 LGHDT and CDR2 YNNKEL (reference sequence). The CDR3 sequence is 14 residues long.

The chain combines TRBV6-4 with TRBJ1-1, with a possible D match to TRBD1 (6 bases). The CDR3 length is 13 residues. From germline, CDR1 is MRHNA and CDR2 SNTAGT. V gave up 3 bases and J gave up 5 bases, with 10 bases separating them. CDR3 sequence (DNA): TGTGCCAGCAGTGAGGGGCAGGGGACTGAAGCTTTCTTT. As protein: CASSEGQGTEAFF.

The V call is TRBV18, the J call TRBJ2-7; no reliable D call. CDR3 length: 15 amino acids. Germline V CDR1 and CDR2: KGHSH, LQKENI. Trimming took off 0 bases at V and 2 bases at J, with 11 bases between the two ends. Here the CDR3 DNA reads TGTGCCAGCTCACCACCCAGCCGGGCGGCCTACGAGCAGTACTTC. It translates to CASSPPSRAAYEQYF.

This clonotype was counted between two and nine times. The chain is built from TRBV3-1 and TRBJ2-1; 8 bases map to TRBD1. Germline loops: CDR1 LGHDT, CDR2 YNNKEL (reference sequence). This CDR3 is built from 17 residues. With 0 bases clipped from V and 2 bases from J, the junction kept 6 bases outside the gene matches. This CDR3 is CASSQDMGQVPYNEQFF. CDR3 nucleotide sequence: TGTGCCAGCAGCCAAGATATGGGACAGGTCCCCTACAATGAGCAGTTCTTC.

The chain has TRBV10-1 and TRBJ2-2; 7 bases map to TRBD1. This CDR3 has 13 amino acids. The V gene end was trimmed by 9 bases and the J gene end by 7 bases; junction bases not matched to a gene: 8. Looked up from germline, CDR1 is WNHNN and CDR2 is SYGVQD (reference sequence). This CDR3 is CASSRQGDGELFF. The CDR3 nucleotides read TGCGCCAGTTCCCGACAGGGCGACGGGGAGCTGTTTTTT.

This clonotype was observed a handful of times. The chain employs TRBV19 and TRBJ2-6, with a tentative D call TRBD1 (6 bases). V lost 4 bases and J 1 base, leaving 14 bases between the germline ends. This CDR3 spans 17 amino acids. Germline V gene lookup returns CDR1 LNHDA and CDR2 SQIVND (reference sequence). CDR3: CASSKGTSISGANVLTF. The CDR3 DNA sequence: TGTGCCAGTAGTAAGGGGACATCCATTTCTGGGGCCAACGTCCTGACTTTC. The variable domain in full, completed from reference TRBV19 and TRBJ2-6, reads DGGITQSPKYLFRKEGQNVTLSCEQNLNHDAMYWYRQDPGQGLRLIYYSQIVNDFQKGDIAEGYSVSREKKESFPLTVTSAQKNPTAFYLCASSKGTSISGANVLTFGAGSRLTVL.

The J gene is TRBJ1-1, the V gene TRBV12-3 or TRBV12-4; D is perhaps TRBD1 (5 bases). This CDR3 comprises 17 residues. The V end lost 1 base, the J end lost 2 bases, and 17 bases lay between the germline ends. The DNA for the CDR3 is TGTGCCAGCAGTTTAGGGCAGGGAGCGGCCCTTAACACTGAAGCTTTCTTT. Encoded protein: CASSLGQGAALNTEAFF.

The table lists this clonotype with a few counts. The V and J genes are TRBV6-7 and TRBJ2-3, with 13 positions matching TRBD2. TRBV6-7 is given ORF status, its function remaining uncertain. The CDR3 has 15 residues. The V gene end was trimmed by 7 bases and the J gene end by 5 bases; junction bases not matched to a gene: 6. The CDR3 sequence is CASNGTSGAQDTQYF. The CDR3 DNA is TGTGCCAGCAACGGGACTAGCGGGGCCCAAGATACGCAGTATTTT.

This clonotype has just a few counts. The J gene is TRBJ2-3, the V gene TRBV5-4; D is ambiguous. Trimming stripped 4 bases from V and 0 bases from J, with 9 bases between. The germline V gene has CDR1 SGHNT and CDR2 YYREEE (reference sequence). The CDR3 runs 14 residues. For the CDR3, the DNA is TGTGCCAGCAGCCGCCCGACTAGCACAGATACGCAGTATTTT. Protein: CASSRPTSTDTQYF.

The CDR3 coding sequence is TGTGCAAGTCGCTTTAGGGGGGCTAGTGAAAAACTGTTTTTT. Residues: CASRFRGASEKLFF. J is TRBJ1-4 and V is TRBV12-2; the table's D call of TRBD1 was not tested on the DNA. TRBV12-2 is reported as a pseudogene. CDR3 length: 14 amino acids.

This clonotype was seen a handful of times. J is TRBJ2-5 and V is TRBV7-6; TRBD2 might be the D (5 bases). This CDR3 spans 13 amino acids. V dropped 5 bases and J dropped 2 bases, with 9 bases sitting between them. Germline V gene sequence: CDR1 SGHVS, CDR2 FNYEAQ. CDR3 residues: CASSRDYQETQYF. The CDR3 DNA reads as TGTGCCAGCAGCCGTGACTATCAAGAGACCCAGTACTTC.

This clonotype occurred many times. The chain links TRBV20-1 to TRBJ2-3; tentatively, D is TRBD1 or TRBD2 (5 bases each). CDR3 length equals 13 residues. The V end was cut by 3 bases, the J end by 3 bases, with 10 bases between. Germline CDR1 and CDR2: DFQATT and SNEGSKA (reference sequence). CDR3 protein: CSARHGTTDTQYF. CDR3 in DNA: TGCAGTGCTAGGCACGGGACGACAGATACGCAGTATTTT.

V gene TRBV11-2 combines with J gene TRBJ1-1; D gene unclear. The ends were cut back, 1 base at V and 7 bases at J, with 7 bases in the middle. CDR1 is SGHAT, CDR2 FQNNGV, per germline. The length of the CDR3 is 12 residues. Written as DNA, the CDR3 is TGTGCCAGCAGCTTAGTGGGATATGAAGCTTTCTTT. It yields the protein CASSLVGYEAFF.

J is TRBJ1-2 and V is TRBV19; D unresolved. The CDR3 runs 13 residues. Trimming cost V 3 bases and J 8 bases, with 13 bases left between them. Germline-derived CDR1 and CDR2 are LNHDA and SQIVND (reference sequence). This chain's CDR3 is CASSIKTMGGYTF. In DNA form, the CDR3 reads TGTGCCAGTAGTATCAAGACTATGGGAGGCTACACCTTC.

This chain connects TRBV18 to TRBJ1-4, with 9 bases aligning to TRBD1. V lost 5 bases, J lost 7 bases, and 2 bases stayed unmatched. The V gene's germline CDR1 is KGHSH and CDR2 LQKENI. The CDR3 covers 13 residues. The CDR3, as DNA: TGTGCCAGCTCATCGGACAGGGGTGAAAAACTGTTTTTT. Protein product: CASSSDRGEKLFF.

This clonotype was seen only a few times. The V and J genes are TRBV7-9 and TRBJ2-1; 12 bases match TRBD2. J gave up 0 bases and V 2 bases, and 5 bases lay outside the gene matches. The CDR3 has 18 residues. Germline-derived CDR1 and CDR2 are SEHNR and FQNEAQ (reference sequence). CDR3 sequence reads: CASSLLLAGGSSYNEQFF. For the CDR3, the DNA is TGTGCCAGCAGCTTACTTCTAGCGGGGGGGAGCTCCTACAATGAGCAGTTCTTC.

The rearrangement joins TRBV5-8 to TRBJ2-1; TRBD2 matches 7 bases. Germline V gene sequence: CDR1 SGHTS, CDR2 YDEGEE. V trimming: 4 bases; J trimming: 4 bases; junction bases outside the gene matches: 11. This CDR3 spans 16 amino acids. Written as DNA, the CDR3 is TGTGCCAGCAGCCGGGGGGTTCCCAGCGTGTACAATGAGCAGTTCTTC. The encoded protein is CASSRGVPSVYNEQFF.